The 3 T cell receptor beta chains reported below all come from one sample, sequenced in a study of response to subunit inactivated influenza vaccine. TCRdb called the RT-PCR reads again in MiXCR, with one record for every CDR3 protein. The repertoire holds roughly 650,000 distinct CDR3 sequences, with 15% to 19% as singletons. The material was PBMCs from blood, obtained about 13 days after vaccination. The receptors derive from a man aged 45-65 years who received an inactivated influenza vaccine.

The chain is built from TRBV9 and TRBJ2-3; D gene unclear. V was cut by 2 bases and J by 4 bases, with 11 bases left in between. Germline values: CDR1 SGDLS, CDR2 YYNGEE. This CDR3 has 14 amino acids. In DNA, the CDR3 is TGTGCCAGCAGCGTCCTAGTAAGTGCAGATACGCAGTATTTT. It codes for CASSVLVSADTQYF.

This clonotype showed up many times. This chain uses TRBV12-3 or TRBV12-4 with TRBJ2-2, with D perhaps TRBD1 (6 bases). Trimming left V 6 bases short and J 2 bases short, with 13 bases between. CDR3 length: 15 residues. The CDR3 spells CASRKRTANTGELFF. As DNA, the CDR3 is TGTGCCAGCAGGAAGAGGACAGCAAACACCGGGGAGCTGTTTTTT.

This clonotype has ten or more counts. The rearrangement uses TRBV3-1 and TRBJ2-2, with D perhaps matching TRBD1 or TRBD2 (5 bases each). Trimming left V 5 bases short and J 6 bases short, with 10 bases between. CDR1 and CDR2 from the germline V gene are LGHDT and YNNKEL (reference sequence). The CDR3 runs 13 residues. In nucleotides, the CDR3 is TGTGCCAGCAGCGTGTTGGGGGCCGGGGAGCTGTTTTTT. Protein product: CASSVLGAGELFF.